This TCR beta chain is drawn from a study of long-term antiretroviral therapy in people with HIV. Survey-level resolution applied to immunoSEQ assay v3.0. The assay was immunoSEQ multiplex PCR, and TCRdb's table has in-frame clones only and misses some. The sample carries fewer than 40,000 clones, 80% recorded once. Study observations and caveats: Control repertoires displayed wider CDR3 length ranges than the HIV repertoires.

No donor had fewer than one pre-ART PBMC sample or fewer than two post-ART PBMC samples. Held in samples before DNA extraction were 1-10 million cryopreserved PBMC. Per germline, CDR1 DFQATT and CDR2 SNEGSKA (reference sequence). The CDR3 runs 11 residues. As regards this clone: Its antigen remains unidentified.

The chain couples TRBV20-1 to TRBJ2-3; D is possibly TRBD1 or TRBD2 (5 bases each). The source was unsorted PBMCs, collected 3.4 years after starting antiretroviral therapy. This TCR was sampled from a young man with HIV. CDR3 DNA: TGCAGCCCGTCGGGGCCGGGTACGCAGTATTTT. Its protein is CSPSGPGTQYF.